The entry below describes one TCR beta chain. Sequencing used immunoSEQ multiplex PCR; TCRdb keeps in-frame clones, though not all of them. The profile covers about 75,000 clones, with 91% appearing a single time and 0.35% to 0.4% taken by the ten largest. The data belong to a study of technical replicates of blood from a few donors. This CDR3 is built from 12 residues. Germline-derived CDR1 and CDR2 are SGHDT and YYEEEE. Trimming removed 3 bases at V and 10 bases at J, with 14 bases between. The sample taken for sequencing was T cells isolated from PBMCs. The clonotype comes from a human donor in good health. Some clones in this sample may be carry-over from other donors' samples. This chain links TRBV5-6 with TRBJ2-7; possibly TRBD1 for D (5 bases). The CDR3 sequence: CASSSRDRTQYF. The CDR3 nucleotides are TGTGCCAGCAGCTCCCGAGACAGAACTCAGTACTTC.